This T cell receptor (beta chain) is drawn from a study of post-analysis software for immune sequencing data. As concerns this clonotype: Its specificity is unknown.

Whole-study findings and limits: Patients showed TRBV5-6, TRBV5-1 and TRBV20-1 among five TRBV segments more frequent than in controls. Multiple sclerosis patients showed significantly lower normalized Chao1 diversity than controls did.

The CDR3 extends over 14 amino acids. In germline, CDR1 is SGHRS, CDR2 YFSETQ. The V end lost 0 bases, the J end lost 3 bases, and 8 bases lay between the germline ends. The TCR beta cDNA libraries contained unique molecular identifiers. MiXCR, applied by TCRdb to the PCR reads, yields one record per CDR3 protein. Here the sample spans approximately 690,000 distinct CDR3 sequences, 55% to 60% being singletons. The V gene is TRBV5-1, the J gene TRBJ2-3; D not resolved. The TCR was taken from a girl aged 2 to 9 with multiple sclerosis. Sequenced sample: blood. The CDR3 DNA reads TGCGCCAGCAGCTTGGAACAAGCAACAGATACGCAGTATTTT. The encoded protein is CASSLEQATDTQYF.